The following is a T cell receptor (beta chain) sequence with its context. PCR was performed using 60 Vbeta and 13 Jbeta primers. Produced via immunoSEQ multiplex PCR; TCRdb's table is partial and in-frame only. The table has 90,000 to 120,000 clones, 60% to 80% seen once; the top ten hold 2% to 3%. Per the germline V gene, CDR1 is LGHNA and CDR2 is YSLEER. The CDR3 sequence is 15 residues long. The V gene end was trimmed by 1 base and the J gene end by 8 bases; junction bases not matched to a gene: 8. This entry comes from a study of cytomegalovirus exposure and HLA in healthy donors. Donors were nominally healthy when sampled, though unrecorded immune exposures were likely.

The sequencing input was PBMCs. The sequence derives from a man aged 18-30 years in good health and CMV-seronegative. The gene calls are TRBV4-3 and TRBJ2-1; 7 bases map to TRBD2. The CDR3 loop is CASSQGRGEADEQFF. CDR3 bases: TGCGCCAGCAGCCAAGGCCGGGGGGAGGCGGATGAGCAGTTCTTC.